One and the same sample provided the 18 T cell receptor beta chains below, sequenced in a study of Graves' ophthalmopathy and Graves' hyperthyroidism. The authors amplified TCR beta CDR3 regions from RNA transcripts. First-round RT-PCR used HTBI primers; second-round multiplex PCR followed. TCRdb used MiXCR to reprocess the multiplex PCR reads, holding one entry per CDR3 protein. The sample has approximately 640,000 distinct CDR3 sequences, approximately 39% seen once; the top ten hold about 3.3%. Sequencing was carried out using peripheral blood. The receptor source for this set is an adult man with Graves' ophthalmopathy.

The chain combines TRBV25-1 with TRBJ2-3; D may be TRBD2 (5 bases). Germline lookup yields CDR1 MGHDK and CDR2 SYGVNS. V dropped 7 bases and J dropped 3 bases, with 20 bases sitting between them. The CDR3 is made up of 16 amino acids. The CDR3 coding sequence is TGTGCCAGCACCGATGCTAAAAGCGGACTGACAGATACGCAGTATTTT. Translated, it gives CASTDAKSGLTDTQYF.

In DNA, the CDR3 is TGCAGCGTGGGAACAGGGGGCTATGGCTACACCTTC. It codes for CSVGTGGYGYTF. This chain joins TRBV29-1 and TRBJ1-2; 8 bases match TRBD1. CDR3 size: 12 residues. V was pared by 6 bases and J by 4 bases, with 4 bases of the junction left unmatched. Per the germline V gene, CDR1 is SQVTM and CDR2 is ANQGSEA.

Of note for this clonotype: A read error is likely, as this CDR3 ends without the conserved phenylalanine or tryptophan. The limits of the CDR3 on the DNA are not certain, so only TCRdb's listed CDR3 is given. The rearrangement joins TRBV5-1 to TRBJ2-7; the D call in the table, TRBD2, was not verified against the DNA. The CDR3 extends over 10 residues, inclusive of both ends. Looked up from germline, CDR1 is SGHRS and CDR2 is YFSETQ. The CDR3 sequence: CASSLPREAK.

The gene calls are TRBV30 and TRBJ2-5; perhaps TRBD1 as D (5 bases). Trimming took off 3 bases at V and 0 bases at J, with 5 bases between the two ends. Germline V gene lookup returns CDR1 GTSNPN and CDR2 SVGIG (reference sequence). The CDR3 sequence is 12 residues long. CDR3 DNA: TGTGCCTGGAGACAGGACCAAGAGACCCAGTACTTC. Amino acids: CAWRQDQETQYF.

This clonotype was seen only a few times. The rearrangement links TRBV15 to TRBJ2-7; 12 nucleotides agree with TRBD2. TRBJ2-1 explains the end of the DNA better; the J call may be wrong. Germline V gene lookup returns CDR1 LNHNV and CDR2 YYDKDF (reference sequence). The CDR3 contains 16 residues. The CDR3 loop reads CATQRASGRASNEQFF. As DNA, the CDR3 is TGTGCCACCCAACGGGCTAGCGGGAGGGCCTCCAATGAGCAGTTCTTC.

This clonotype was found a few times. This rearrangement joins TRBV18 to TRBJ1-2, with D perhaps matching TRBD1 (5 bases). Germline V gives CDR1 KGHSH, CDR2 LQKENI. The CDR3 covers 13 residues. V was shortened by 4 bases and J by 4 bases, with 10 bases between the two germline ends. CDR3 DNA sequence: TGTGCCAGCTCACAGACAGATATCTATGGCTACACCTTC. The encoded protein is CASSQTDIYGYTF.

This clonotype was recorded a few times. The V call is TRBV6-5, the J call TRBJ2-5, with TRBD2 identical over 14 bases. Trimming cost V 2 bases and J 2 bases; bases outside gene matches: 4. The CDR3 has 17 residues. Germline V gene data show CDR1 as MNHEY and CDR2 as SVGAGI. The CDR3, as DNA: TGTGCCAGCAGTTACGGACTAGCGGGGGGCATTCAAGAGACCCAGTACTTC. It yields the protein CASSYGLAGGIQETQYF.

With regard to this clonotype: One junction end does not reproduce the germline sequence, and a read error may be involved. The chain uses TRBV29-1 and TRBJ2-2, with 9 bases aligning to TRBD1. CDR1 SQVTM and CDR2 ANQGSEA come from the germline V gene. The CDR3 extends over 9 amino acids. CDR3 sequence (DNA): TGCAGCGTTACCCCGGGACAGGGTTTT. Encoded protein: CSVTPGQGF.

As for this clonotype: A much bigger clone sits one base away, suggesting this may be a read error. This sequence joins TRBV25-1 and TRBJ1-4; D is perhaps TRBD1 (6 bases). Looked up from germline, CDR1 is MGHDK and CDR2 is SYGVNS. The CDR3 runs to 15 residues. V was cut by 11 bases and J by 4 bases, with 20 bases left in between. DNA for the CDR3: TGTGCCCGCCACCTCGACAGGACAGATAATGAAAAACTGTTTTTT. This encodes CARHLDRTDNEKLFF. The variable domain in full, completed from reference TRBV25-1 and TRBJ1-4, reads EADIYQTPRYLVIGTGKKITLECSQTMGHDKMYWYQQDPGMELHLIHYSYGVNSTEKGDLSSESTVSRIRTEHFPLTLESARPSHTSQYLCARHLDRTDNEKLFFGSGTQLSVL.

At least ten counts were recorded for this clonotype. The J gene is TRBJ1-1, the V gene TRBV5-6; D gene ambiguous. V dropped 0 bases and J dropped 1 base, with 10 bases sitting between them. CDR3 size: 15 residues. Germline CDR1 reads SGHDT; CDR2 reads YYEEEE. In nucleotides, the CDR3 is TGTGCCAGCAGCTTGGCGGCAGCAAAGAACACTGAAGCTTTCTTT. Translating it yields CASSLAAAKNTEAFF.

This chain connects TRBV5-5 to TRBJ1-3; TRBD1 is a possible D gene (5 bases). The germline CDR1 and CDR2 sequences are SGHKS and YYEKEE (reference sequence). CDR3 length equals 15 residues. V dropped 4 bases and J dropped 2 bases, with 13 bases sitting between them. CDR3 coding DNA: TGTGCCAGCAGCCAAAGCGGGGGGACTGGAAACACCATATATTTT. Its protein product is CASSQSGGTGNTIYF. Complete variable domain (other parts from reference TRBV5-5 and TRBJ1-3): DAGVTQSPTHLIKTRGQQVTLRCSPISGHKSVSWYQQVLGQGPQFIFQYYEKEERGRGNFPDRFSARQFPNYSSELNVNALLLGDSALYLCASSQSGGTGNTIYFGEGSWLTVV.

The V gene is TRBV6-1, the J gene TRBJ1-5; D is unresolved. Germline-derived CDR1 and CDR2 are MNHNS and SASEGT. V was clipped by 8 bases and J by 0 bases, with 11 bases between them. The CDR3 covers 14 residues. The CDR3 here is CASLTPPSNQPQHF. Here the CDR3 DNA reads TGTGCCAGCCTGACTCCCCCTAGCAATCAGCCCCAGCATTTT.

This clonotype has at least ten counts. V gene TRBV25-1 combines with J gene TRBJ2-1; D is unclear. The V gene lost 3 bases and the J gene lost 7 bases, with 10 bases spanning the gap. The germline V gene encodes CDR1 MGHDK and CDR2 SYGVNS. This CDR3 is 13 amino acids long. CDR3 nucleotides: TGTGCCAGCAGTGATCGGGCTGGAAATGAGCAGTTCTTC. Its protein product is CASSDRAGNEQFF.

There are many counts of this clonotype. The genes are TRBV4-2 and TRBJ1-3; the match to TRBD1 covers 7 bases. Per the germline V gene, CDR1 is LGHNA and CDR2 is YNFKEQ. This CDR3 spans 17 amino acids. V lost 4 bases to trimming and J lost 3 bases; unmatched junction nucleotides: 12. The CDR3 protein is CASSLQLDREGGNTIYF. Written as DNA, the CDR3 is TGTGCCAGCAGCCTTCAACTTGACAGGGAAGGTGGAAACACCATATATTTT.

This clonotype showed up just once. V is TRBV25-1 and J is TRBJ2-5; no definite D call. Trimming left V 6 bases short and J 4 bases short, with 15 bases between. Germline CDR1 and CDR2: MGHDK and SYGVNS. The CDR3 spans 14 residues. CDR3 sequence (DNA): TGTGCCAGCAGAGGGATGTCGCGGATAGAGACCCAGTACTTC. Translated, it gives CASRGMSRIETQYF.

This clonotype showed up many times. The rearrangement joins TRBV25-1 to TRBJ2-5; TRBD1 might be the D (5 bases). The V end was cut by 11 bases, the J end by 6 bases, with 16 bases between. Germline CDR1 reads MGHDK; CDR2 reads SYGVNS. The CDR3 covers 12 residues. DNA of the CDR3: TGTGCCTCCCGTTCGGACATTCAGACCCAGTACTTC. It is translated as CASRSDIQTQYF.

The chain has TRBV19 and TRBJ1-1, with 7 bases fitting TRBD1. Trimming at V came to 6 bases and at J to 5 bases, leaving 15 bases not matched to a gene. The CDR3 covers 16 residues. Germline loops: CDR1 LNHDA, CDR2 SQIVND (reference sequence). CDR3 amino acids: CASSRKWTGRLTEAFF. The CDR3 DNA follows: TGTGCCAGTAGCCGAAAATGGACAGGCCGTTTGACTGAAGCTTTCTTT.

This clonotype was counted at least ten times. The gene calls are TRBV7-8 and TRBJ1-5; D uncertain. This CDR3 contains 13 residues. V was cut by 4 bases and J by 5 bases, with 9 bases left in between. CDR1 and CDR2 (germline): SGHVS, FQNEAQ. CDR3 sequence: CASSSRTHQPQHF. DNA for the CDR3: TGTGCCAGCAGCTCCAGAACCCATCAGCCCCAGCATTTT.